This T cell receptor (beta chain) was recorded in a study of T cell responses to AZD1222 COVID-19 vaccine. Study results and limitations: No repertoire was sampled before or during the peak T cell response, only after it. Donors were mostly white British, more females; clonal diversity possibly underestimated.

Pooled in the analysis were second doses at about 4 or about 12 weeks. CDR3 length: 12 residues. The germline V gene has CDR1 SGHAT and CDR2 FQNNGV. Trimming cost V 5 bases and J 8 bases, with 12 bases left between them. Measured with immunoSEQ multiplex PCR; TCRdb has only the in-frame clones, and not every one. The sample consists of about 180,000 clones, roughly 91% of them appearing once. Concerning this clone: Its antigen is not identified.

The clonotype originates from an adult who received the AZD1222 COVID-19 vaccine. The chain couples TRBV11-2 to TRBJ1-2; D may be TRBD1 (6 bases). Here the sequenced sample was peripheral blood, taken 28 days after the second AZD1222 dose. CDR3 sequence: CASSNYREGYTF. CDR3 sequence (DNA): TGTGCCAGCAGCAATTACAGGGAGGGCTACACCTTC.